This T cell receptor beta chain was profiled in a study of T-cell reconstitution after alpha-beta-depleted transplantation in children. There are 17 residues in the CDR3. The V segment lost 0 bases and the J segment 3 bases; nucleotides outside the gene matches: 6. TCRbeta library construction was performed incorporating unique molecular identifiers. TCRdb independently ran MiXCR on the PCR reads; one entry per CDR3 protein. The sample lists about 610,000 distinct CDR3 sequences, roughly a tenth occurring once. The chain has TRBV12-3 or TRBV12-4 and TRBJ2-1; TRBD2 matches at 9 bases. This receptor was taken from a human donor who donated a stem cell graft to a child with acute myeloid leukemia. Source: PBMCs from the stem cell graft donor, taken from the stem cell graft. As DNA, the CDR3 is TGTGCCAGCAGTTTAGCGCTGGCTAGCGGGAACTACAATGAGCAGTTCTTC. It is translated as CASSLALASGNYNEQFF.